This T cell receptor beta chain was captured by sequencing in a study of blood T cell repertoires in COVID-19. As for the study in general: The United States, Italy and Spain provided the acute and convalescent COVID-19 samples. Sources were T cells, B-cell-depleted T cells, or PBMCs; the material itself was cDNA or gDNA.

Seattle cases were enrolled at active infection and followed longitudinally. Trimming stripped 5 bases from V and 3 bases from J, with 11 bases between. The germline CDR1 and CDR2 sequences are LNHDA and SQIVND (reference sequence). The CDR3 has 14 amino acids. Authors' methods: Cell counts per sample came from amplifying reference gene primers. TCRdb's table, derived via immunoSEQ multiplex PCR, lists solely in-frame clones and lacks some. V, J and clone size were drawn from that table, and D and trimming were deduced from the DNA. The sample comprises roughly 320,000 clones, 70% to 90% of which are singletons, and roughly 6% rests with the top ten.

The sample was peripheral blood. The receptor was derived from a woman aged 45 to 65 with COVID-19, enrolled during active disease. The genes are TRBV19 and TRBJ2-1, with D possibly being TRBD1 (6 bases). The CDR3 is CASSLTGIYNEQFF. The CDR3 region has the DNA TGTGCCAGTAGTTTAACAGGGATCTACAATGAGCAGTTCTTC.